A single sample gave rise to the 10 T cell receptor beta chains below, sequenced in a study of monozygotic twins with inflammatory bowel disease. TCRdb reprocessed the 5' RACE reads and keeps a single row for each CDR3 protein, giving no DNA. The sample's table shows 170,000 or so distinct CDR3 sequences. Sequenced sample: blood. All receptors derive from a human donor with ulcerative colitis or Crohn's disease, or a healthy co-twin of an affected twin (not recorded which).

V and J are TRBV27 and TRBJ1-4; as DNA is missing, the TRBD1 call by TCRdb cannot be tested. The CDR3 length is 13 residues. Per the germline V gene, CDR1 is MNHEY and CDR2 is SMNVEV (reference sequence). The CDR3 spells CAAGQGAGEKLFF.

CDR3: CASSLTGGTGELFF. This chain links TRBV5-4 with TRBJ2-2; TCRdb's D call of TRBD1 is untestable without DNA. This CDR3 comprises 14 residues. Germline V gives CDR1 SGHNT, CDR2 YYREEE (reference sequence).

The chain recombines TRBV11-2 with TRBJ2-5; no DNA is available, so the TRBD1 call from TCRdb remains unchecked. Looked up from germline, CDR1 is SGHAT and CDR2 is FQNNGV. The CDR3 has 17 amino acids. The CDR3 protein is CASSLDRRLRGAETQYF.

The chain has TRBV29-1 and TRBJ1-1. This CDR3 is 12 amino acids long. From germline, CDR1 is SQVTM and CDR2 ANQGSEA. This CDR3 reads CSFSGDGAEAFF.

The chain uses TRBV12-3 or TRBV12-4 and TRBJ1-6; absent DNA, TCRdb's TRBD1 call cannot be checked. The CDR3 is 15 amino acids. The CDR3 protein is CASSLAEGRNSPLHF.

CDR3: CASSLGQGGNSPLHF. This chain uses TRBV13 with TRBJ1-6; TCRdb returns TRBD1, unconfirmable since there is no DNA. This CDR3 spans 15 amino acids. Germline loops: CDR1 PRHDT, CDR2 FYEKMQ (reference sequence). Full variable domain (rest looked up from reference TRBV13 and TRBJ1-6): AAGVIQSPRHLIKEKRETATLKCYPIPRHDTVYWYQQGPGQDPQFLISFYEKMQSDKGSIPDRFSAQQFSDYHSELNMSSLELGDSALYFCASSLGQGGNSPLHFGNGTRLTVT.

The chain is built from TRBV7-9 and TRBJ2-2. The germline V gene has CDR1 SEHNR and CDR2 FQNEAQ (reference sequence). The CDR3 is made up of 15 amino acids. The chain's CDR3 is CASSLWSGTTGELFF.

This chain uses TRBV7-2 with TRBJ2-5. Germline CDR1 is SGHTA and CDR2 is FQGNSA. The CDR3 is 15 amino acids. CDR3 protein: CASKPTRGVQETQYF.

This chain links TRBV15 with TRBJ2-7. Germline CDR1 and CDR2: LNHNV and YYDKDF (reference sequence). The CDR3 has 13 residues. This chain's CDR3 is CATSRGPTREQYF.

The chain carries TRBV5-1 and TRBJ1-5; TCRdb outputs TRBD1, but without DNA this stays unchecked. CDR1 is SGHRS and CDR2 is YFSETQ in the germline V gene. CDR3 length: 15 residues. Here the CDR3 reads CASSAGQGNNQPQHF.